This T cell receptor beta chain was documented in a study of T-cell memory formation after mild COVID-19. Study-wide context: Each donor largely had its own TCR clusters.

Findings and limits, study-wide: Most CD4+ clones that shrank were in CM and EM, while CD8+ ones turned up in EMRA. Proof of SARS-CoV-2 specificity was absent for the second-wave clones that crested on day 37.

The ends lost 6 bases at V and 2 bases at J; junction bases unmatched: 6. This CDR3 comprises 14 residues. Germline CDR1 reads MNHNY; CDR2 reads SVGAGI (reference sequence). TCR alpha and TCR beta cDNA libraries carrying sample barcodes and UMIs were produced by 5'RACE using constant-segment primers. One entry per CDR3 protein results from TCRdb running MiXCR on the 5' RACE reads. Seen here are fewer than 700,000 distinct CDR3 sequences, roughly a fifth observed once, and the top ten hold around 7.7%. This clonotype showed up many times. Its antigen is undetermined. The sequence was collected from an adult woman who had mild COVID-19 (a few samples of this study predate the infection). Cell type and time point are not known. The chain carries TRBV6-6 and TRBJ2-7; TRBD1 aligns across 8 bases. What was sequenced was PBMCs or a T cell subset sorted from them (not recorded which). The CDR3 sequence is CASSLQGAAYEQYF. In DNA form, the CDR3 reads TGTGCCAGCAGCTTGCAGGGGGCCGCCTACGAGCAGTACTTC.